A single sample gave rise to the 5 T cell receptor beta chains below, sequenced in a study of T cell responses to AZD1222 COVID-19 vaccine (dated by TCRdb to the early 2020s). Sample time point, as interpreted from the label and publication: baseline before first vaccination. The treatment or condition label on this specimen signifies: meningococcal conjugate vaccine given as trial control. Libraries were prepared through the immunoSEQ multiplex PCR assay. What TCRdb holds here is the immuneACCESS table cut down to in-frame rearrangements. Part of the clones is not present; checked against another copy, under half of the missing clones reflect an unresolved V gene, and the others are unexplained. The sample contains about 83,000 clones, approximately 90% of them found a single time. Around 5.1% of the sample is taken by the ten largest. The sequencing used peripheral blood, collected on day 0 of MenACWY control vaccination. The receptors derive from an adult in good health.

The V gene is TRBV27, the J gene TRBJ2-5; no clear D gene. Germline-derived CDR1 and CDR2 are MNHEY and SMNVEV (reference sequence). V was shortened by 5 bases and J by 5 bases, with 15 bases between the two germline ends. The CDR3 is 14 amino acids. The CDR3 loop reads CASSLRPSRETQYF. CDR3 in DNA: TGTGCCAGCAGTCTAAGACCCTCGAGGGAGACCCAGTACTTC.

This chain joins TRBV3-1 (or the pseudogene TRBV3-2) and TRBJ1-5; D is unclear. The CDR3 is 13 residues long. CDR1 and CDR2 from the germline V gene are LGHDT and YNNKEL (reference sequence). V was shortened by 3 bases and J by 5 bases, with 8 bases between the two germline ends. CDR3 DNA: TGTGCCAGCAGCCAGAGCAGAGATCAGCCCCAGCATTTT. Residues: CASSQSRDQPQHF.

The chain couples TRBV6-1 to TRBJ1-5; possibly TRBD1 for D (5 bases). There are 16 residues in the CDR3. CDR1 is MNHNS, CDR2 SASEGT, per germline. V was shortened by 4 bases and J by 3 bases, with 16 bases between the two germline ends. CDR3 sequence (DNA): TGTGCCAGCAGTGGGGCATCGCGGGGGTTCAATCAGCCCCAGCATTTT. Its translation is CASSGASRGFNQPQHF.

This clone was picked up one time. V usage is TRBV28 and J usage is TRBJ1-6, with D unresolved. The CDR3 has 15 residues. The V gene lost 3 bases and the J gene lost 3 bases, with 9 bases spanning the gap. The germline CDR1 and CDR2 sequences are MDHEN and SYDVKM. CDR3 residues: CASSFRGFYNSPLHF. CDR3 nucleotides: TGTGCCAGCAGTTTCCGTGGGTTCTATAATTCACCCCTCCACTTT.

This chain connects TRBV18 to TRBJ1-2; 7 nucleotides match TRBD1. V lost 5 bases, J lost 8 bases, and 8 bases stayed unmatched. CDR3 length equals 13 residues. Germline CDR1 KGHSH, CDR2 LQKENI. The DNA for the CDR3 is TGTGCCAGCTCAACGGGACAGAACCACGGCTACACCTTC. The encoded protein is CASSTGQNHGYTF.